These T cell receptor beta chains were read from a single sample in a study of T cell changes during pregnancy in multiple sclerosis. Measured with immunoSEQ multiplex PCR; TCRdb has only the in-frame clones, and not every one. The sample contains about 68,000 clones, 90% of which appear only once. The specimen was peripheral blood, collected in the third trimester of pregnancy. These receptors were taken from a female donor with multiple sclerosis, enrolled in a pregnancy study. Each CDR3 is given with its conserved first and last residue. D genes are given only for firm matches. Clone size is stated in some rows and not others, as once, few, many or a class when expanded.

V	D	J	size	CDR3	DNA
TRBV12-5	NA	TRBJ1-1	NA	CASGSGLNTEAFF	TGTGCTAGTGGCTCCGGGTTGAACACTGAAGCTTTCTTT
TRBV9	TRBD2	TRBJ2-7	few	CASSVGGGAAYEQYF	TGTGCCAGCAGCGTAGGGGGAGGGGCAGCCTACGAGCAGTACTTC
TRBV6-1	NA	TRBJ1-5	NA	CASSVRIPSNQPQHF	TGTGCCAGCAGTGTGCGGATACCCAGCAATCAGCCCCAGCATTTT
TRBV27	TRBD1	TRBJ1-5	NA	CASGTGSYQPQHF	TGTGCCAGTGGGACAGGGAGCTACCAGCCCCAGCATTTT
TRBV11-2	NA	TRBJ2-5	once	CASSLKHGQETQYF	TGTGCCAGCAGCTTAAAGCACGGCCAAGAGACCCAGTACTTC
TRBV7-8	NA	TRBJ2-1	NA	CASMSTRDAYNEQFF	TGTGCCAGCATGTCTACCAGGGATGCCTACAATGAGCAGTTCTTC
TRBV6-1	TRBD1	TRBJ1-4	NA	CASSAGTGNEKLFF	TGTGCCAGCAGTGCCGGGACAGGGAATGAAAAACTGTTTTTT
TRBV6-5	TRBD2	TRBJ2-5	NA	CASTLAGGTETQYF	TGTGCCAGCACCCTAGCGGGAGGTACGGAGACCCAGTACTTC
TRBV19	TRBD1	TRBJ2-7	NA	CASSPAAGGGQYF	TGTGCCAGTAGTCCCGCGGCAGGGGGTGGGCAGTACTTC
TRBV5-1	NA	TRBJ2-5	NA	CASSLGTGLGETQYF	TGCGCCAGCAGCTTGGGTACAGGGCTGGGAGAGACCCAGTACTTC
TRBV5-6	TRBD1	TRBJ1-3	NA	CASSLVTGAASGNTIYF	TGTGCCAGCAGCTTGGTTACAGGGGCGGCCTCTGGAAACACCATATATTTT
TRBV6-1	NA	TRBJ1-3	NA	CASSEPGENSGNTIYF	TGTGCCAGCAGTGAACCAGGGGAAAACTCTGGAAACACCATATATTTT
TRBV5-6	TRBD1	TRBJ1-1	once	CASSGTGVSEAFF	TGTGCCAGCAGCGGGACAGGGGTCTCTGAAGCTTTCTTT
TRBV5-1	NA	TRBJ2-5	NA	CASSLTGTFQETQYF	TGCGCCAGCAGCTTGACTGGGACATTCCAAGAGACCCAGTACTTC
TRBV7-9	NA	TRBJ1-2	NA	CASSLVQGGYTF	TGTGCCAGCAGCTTAGTACAGGGAGGCTACACCTTC
TRBV18	NA	TRBJ1-2	NA	CASSPGVGDGYTF	TGTGCCAGCTCACCCGGGGTAGGCGATGGCTACACCTTC
TRBV7-2	TRBD1	TRBJ1-4	NA	CASSLRGQGAFLEKLFF	TGTGCCAGCAGCTTAAGAGGACAGGGTGCTTTTCTGGAAAAACTGTTTTTT
TRBV15	TRBD2	TRBJ2-3	once	CATSSGTSFSDTQYF	TGTGCCACCAGCAGCGGGACTAGTTTTTCAGATACGCAGTATTTT
TRBV7-6	TRBD2	TRBJ2-7	NA	CASSFRPGEGLAVYYEQYF	TGTGCCAGCAGCTTTCGTCCAGGGGAAGGACTAGCGGTCTACTACGAGCAGTACTTC
TRBV6-5	NA	TRBJ1-1	once	CASSQQVLHTEAFF	TGTGCCAGCAGTCAACAGGTTCTACACACTGAAGCTTTCTTT
TRBV7-2	TRBD2	TRBJ2-3	NA	CASSSGLAGVSTDTQYF	TGTGCCAGCAGCTCGGGACTAGCGGGGGTTAGCACAGATACGCAGTATTTT
TRBV27	NA	TRBJ2-1	NA	CASSSTGNSYNEQFF	TGTGCCAGCAGCAGTACAGGGAACTCCTACAATGAGCAGTTCTTC
TRBV7-3	NA	TRBJ2-2	once	CASSLNPGGYTGELFF	TGTGCCAGCAGCTTAAACCCGGGGGGCTACACCGGGGAGCTGTTTTTT
TRBV7-2	NA	TRBJ1-1	NA	CASSYPDRTNTEAFF	TGTGCCAGCAGTTACCCTGACAGGACGAACACTGAAGCTTTCTTT
TRBV4-3	NA	TRBJ1-5	NA	CASSQELGQNPHF	TGCGCCAGCAGCCAAGAACTGGGCCAGAACCCGCATTTT
TRBV7-3	NA	TRBJ2-2	NA	CASNPGTPLNTGELFF	TGTGCCAGCAACCCCGGGACACCGTTGAACACCGGGGAGCTGTTTTTT
TRBV7-3	TRBD1	TRBJ2-1	NA	CASSPWTGSDEQFF	TGTGCCAGCAGCCCATGGACAGGTAGCGATGAGCAGTTCTTC
TRBV13	TRBD2	TRBJ2-1	NA	CASSQRLAGSPHNEQFF	TGTGCCAGCAGCCAGAGACTAGCGGGATCCCCCCACAATGAGCAGTTCTTC
TRBV7-2	NA	TRBJ1-5	NA	CASTETGANQPQHF	TGTGCCAGCACCGAGACGGGAGCCAATCAGCCCCAGCATTTT
TRBV10-3	TRBD1	TRBJ1-2	NA	CAISEFTSTGNYGYTF	TGTGCCATCAGTGAGTTTACTTCGACAGGGAACTATGGCTACACCTTC
TRBV19	NA	TRBJ1-3	NA	CATTPGVSGNTIYF	TGTGCCACCACCCCCGGGGTCTCTGGAAACACCATATATTTT
TRBV30	NA	TRBJ1-2	NA	CAWTLPEKGYTF	TGTGCCTGGACTCTTCCGGAGAAAGGCTACACCTTC